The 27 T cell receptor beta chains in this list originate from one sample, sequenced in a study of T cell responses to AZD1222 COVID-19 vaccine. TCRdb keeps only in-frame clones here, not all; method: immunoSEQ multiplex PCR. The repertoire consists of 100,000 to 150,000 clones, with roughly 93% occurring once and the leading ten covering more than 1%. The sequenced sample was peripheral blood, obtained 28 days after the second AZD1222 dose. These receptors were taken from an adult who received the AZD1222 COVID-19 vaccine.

CDR3 sequence: CASSHFPGNNSPLHF. In DNA form, the CDR3 reads TGTGCCAGCAGCCATTTCCCAGGGAATAATTCACCCCTCCACTTT. This chain links TRBV3-1 (or the pseudogene TRBV3-2) with TRBJ1-6, with D tentatively TRBD1 (5 bases). V gave up 3 bases and J gave up 5 bases, with 11 bases separating them. From germline, CDR1 is LGHDT and CDR2 YNNKEL (reference sequence). The CDR3 extends over 15 amino acids.

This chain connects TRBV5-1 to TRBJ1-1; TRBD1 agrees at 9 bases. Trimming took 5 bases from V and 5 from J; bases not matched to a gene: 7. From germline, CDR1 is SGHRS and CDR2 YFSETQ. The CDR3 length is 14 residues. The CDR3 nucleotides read TGCGCCAGCAGATCACAGGGGGCGGGGACTGAAGCTTTCTTT. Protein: CASRSQGAGTEAFF.

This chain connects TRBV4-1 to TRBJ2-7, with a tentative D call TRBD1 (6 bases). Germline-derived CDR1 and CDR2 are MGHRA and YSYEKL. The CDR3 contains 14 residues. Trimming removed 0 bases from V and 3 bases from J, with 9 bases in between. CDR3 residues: CASSQDGRGYEQYF. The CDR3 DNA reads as TGCGCCAGCAGCCAAGATGGCAGGGGCTACGAGCAGTACTTC.

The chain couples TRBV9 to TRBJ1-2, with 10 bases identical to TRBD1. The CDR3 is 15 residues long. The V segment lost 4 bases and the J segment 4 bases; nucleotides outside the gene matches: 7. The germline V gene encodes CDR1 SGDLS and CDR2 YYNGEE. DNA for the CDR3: TGTGCCAGCAGCACCCGGGACAGGGGTAGCTATGGCTACACCTTC. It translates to CASSTRDRGSYGYTF.

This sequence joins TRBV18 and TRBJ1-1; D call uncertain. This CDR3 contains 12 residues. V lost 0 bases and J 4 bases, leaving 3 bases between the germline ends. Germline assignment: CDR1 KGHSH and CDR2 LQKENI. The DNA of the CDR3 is TGTGCCAGCTCACCACCGGGCACTGAAGCTTTCTTT. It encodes CASSPPGTEAFF.

The CDR3 reads CASSLGTQVNTEAFF. The DNA for the CDR3 is TGTGCCAGCAGTCTAGGGACCCAGGTAAACACTGAAGCTTTCTTT. J is TRBJ1-1 and V is TRBV27; a weak D match, TRBD1 (5 bases). The CDR3 length is 15 residues. Per the germline V gene, CDR1 is MNHEY and CDR2 is SMNVEV (reference sequence). The V end lost 5 bases, the J end lost 2 bases, and 15 bases lay between the germline ends.

As DNA, the CDR3 is TGTGCCACCAGTGATTTGCACGGAACAGGTTCCACCGGGGAGCTGTTTTTT. It yields the protein CATSDLHGTGSTGELFF. V gene TRBV24-1 combines with J gene TRBJ2-2; D is possibly TRBD1 (5 bases). CDR1 is KGHDR, CDR2 SFDVKD, per germline. V was shortened by 0 bases and J by 4 bases, with 14 bases between the two germline ends. The CDR3 consists of 17 residues.

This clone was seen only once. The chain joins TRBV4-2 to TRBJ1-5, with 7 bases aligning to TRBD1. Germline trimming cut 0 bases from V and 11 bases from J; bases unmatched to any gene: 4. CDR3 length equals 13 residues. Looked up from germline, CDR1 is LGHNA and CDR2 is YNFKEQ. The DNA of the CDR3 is TGTGCCAGCAGCCAAGAGAGGGGGCAGACCCAGCATTTT. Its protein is CASSQERGQTQHF.

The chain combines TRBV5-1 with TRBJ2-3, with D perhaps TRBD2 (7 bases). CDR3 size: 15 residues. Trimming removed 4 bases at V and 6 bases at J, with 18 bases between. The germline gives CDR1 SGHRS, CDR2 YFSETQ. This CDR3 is CASSPAPGGADTQYF. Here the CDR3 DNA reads TGCGCCAGCAGCCCCGCCCCGGGGGGCGCGGATACGCAGTATTTT. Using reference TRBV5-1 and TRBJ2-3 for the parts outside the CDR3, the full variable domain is KAGVTQTPRYLIKTRGQQVTLSCSPISGHRSVSWYQQTPGQGLQFLFEYFSETQRNKGNFPGRFSGRQFSNSRSEMNVSTLELGDSALYLCASSPAPGGADTQYFGPGTRLTVL.

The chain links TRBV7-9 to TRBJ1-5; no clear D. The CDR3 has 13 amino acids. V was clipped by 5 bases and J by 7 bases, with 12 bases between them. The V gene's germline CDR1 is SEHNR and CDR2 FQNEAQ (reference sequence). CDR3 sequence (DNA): TGTGCCAGCAGCCAAGACTCGGCACAGCCCCAGCATTTT. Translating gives CASSQDSAQPQHF.

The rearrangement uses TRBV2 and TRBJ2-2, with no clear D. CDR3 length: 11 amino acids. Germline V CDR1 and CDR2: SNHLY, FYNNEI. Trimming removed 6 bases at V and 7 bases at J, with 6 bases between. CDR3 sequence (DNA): TGTGCCAGCAGCCTAGACGGGGAGCTGTTTTTT. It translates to CASSLDGELFF.

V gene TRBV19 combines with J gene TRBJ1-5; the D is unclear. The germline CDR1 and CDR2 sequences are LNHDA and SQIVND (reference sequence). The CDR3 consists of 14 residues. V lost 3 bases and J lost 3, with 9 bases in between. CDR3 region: CASSILGNNQPQHF. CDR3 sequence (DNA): TGTGCCAGTAGTATCTTGGGCAACAATCAGCCCCAGCATTTT.

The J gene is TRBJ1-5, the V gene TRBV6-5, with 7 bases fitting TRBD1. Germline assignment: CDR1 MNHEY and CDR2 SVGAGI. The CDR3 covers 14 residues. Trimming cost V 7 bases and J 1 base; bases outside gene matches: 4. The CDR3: CASNGGQSNQPQHF. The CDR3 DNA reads TGTGCCAGCAATGGGGGACAGAGCAATCAGCCCCAGCATTTT.

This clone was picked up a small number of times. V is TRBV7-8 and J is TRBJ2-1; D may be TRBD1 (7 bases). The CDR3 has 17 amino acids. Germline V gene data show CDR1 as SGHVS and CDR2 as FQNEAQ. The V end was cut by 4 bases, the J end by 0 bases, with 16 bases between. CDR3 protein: CASSSQSGGSSYNEQFF. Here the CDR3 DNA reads TGTGCCAGCAGCTCACAATCAGGGGGGAGCTCCTACAATGAGCAGTTCTTC.

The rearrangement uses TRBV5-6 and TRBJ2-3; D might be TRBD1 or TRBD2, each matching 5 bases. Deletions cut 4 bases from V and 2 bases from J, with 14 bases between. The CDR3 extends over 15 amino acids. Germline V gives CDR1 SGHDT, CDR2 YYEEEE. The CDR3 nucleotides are TGTGCCAGCAGCCCCGACGGGACCTACACAGATACGCAGTATTTT. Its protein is CASSPDGTYTDTQYF.

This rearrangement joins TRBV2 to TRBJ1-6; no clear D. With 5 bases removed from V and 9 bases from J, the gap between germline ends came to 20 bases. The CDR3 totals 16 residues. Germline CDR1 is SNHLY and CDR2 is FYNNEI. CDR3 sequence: CASSFGGPDLGSPLHF. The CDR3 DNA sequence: TGTGCCAGCAGTTTCGGCGGCCCCGATTTGGGTTCACCCCTCCACTTT.

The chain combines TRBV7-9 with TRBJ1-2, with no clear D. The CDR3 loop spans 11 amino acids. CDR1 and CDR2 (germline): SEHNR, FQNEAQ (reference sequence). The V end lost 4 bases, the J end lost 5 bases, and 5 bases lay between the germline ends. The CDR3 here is CASSSRYGYTF. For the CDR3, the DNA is TGTGCCAGCAGCTCCAGATATGGCTACACCTTC.

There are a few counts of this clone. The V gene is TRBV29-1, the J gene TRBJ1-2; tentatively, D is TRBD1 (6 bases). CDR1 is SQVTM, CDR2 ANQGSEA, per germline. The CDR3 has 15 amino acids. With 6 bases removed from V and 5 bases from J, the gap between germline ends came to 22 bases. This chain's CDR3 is CSVPKDRGILYGYTF. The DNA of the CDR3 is TGCAGCGTGCCAAAGGACAGAGGGATCCTTTATGGCTACACCTTC.

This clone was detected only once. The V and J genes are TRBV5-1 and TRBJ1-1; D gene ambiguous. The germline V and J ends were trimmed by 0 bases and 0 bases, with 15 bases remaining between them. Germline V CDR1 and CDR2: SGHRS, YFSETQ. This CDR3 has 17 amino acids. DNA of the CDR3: TGCGCCAGCAGCTTGGGTTGGGGTACCGGAATGAACACTGAAGCTTTCTTT. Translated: CASSLGWGTGMNTEAFF.

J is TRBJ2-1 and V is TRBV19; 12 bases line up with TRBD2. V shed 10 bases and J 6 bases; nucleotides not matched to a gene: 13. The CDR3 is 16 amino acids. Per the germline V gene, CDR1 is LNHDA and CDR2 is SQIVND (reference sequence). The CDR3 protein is CATLAGGPGGSNEQFF. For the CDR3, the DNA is TGTGCCACCCTAGCGGGAGGGCCTGGGGGATCCAATGAGCAGTTCTTC.

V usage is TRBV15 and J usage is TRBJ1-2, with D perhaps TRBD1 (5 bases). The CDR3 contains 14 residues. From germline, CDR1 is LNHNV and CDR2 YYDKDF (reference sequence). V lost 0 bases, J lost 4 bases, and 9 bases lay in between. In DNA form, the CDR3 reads TGTGCCACCAGCAGAGATCTGACAGTCTATGGCTACACCTTC. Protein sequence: CATSRDLTVYGYTF.

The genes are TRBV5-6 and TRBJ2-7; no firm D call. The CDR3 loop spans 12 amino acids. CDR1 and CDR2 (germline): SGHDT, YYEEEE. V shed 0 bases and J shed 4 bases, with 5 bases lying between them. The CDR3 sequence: CASSLGGYEQYF. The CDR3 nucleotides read TGTGCCAGCAGCTTGGGCGGATACGAGCAGTACTTC.

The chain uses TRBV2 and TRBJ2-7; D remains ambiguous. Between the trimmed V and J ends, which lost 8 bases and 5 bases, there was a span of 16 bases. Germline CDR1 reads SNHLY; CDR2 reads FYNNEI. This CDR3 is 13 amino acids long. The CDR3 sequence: CASARTLLDEQYF. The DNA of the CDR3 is TGTGCCAGCGCTAGGACCCTCCTAGACGAGCAGTACTTC.

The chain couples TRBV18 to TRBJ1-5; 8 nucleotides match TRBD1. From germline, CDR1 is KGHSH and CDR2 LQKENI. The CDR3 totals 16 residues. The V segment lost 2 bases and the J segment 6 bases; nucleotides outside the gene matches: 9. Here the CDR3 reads CASSPVSAGGRQPQHF. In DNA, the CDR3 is TGTGCCAGCTCACCAGTTTCAGCAGGGGGCCGTCAGCCCCAGCATTTT.

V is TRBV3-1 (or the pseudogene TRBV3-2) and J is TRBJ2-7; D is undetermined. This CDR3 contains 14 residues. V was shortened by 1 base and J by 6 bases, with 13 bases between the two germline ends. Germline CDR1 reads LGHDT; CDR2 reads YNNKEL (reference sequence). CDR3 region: CASSQAFSGGEQYF. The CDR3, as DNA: TGTGCCAGCAGCCAAGCCTTTTCAGGCGGCGAGCAGTACTTC.

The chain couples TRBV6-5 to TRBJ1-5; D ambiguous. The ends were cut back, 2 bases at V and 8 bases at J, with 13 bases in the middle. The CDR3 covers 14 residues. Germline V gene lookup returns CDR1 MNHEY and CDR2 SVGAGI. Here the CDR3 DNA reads TGTGCCAGCAGTTACGCGATCCGCGATGAGCCCCAGCATTTT. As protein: CASSYAIRDEPQHF.

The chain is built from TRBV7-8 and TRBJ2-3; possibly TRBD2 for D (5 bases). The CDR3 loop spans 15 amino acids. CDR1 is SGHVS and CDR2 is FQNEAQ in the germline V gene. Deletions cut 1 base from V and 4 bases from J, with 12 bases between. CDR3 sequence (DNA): TGTGCCAGCAGCTTAGGCCCCTTCGGGGCAGATACGCAGTATTTT. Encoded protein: CASSLGPFGADTQYF. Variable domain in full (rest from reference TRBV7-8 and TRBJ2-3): GAGVSQSPRYKVAKRGQDVALRCDPISGHVSLFWYQQALGQGPEFLTYFQNEAQLDKSGLPSDRFFAERPEGSVSTLKIQRTQQEDSAVYLCASSLGPFGADTQYFGPGTRLTVL.